The 21 T cell receptor beta chains below were found in one sample sequenced in a study of blood T cell repertoires in COVID-19. Libraries were prepared by immunoSEQ multiplex PCR; TCRdb keeps only in-frame clonotypes and omits some of them. The sample consists of about 270,000 clones, roughly nine tenths of them appearing once. Sequencing was done on a sample of PBMCs or T cells enriched from blood (not recorded which). These receptors all come from a woman aged 45-65 years who had recovered from COVID-19.

This clone was seen only once. The chain uses TRBV7-9 and TRBJ1-1; 8 nucleotides match TRBD1. The CDR3 is 19 residues long. V shed 5 bases, J shed 1 base, and the junction held 18 bases outside the gene matches. The germline V gene encodes CDR1 SEHNR and CDR2 FQNEAQ (reference sequence). Written as DNA, the CDR3 is TGTGCCAGCAGCATCTCCTTTGTTGAGACAGGGGCCTCGAACACTGAAGCTTTCTTT. It translates to CASSISFVETGASNTEAFF.

The rearrangement joins TRBV20-1 to TRBJ2-5; a weak D match, TRBD1 (6 bases). Trimming cost V 6 bases and J 5 bases, with 10 bases left between them. This CDR3 comprises 11 residues. Germline V gene lookup returns CDR1 DFQATT and CDR2 SNEGSKA (reference sequence). DNA for the CDR3: TGCAGTGCCAGGGGCTTCGAGACCCAGTACTTC. Encoded protein: CSARGFETQYF.

V gene TRBV18 combines with J gene TRBJ2-1; 9 bases are shared with TRBD2. CDR3 length equals 15 residues. V shed 2 bases, J shed 7 bases, and the junction held 6 bases outside the gene matches. CDR1 and CDR2 from the germline V gene are KGHSH and LQKENI. The CDR3 is CASSPAGGRFNEQFF. The CDR3 DNA sequence: TGTGCCAGCTCACCAGCGGGAGGGCGGTTTAATGAGCAGTTCTTC.

The rearrangement joins TRBV9 to TRBJ2-1, with TRBD2 matching over 10 bases. V lost 3 bases to trimming and J lost 10 bases; unmatched junction nucleotides: 10. Germline loops: CDR1 SGDLS, CDR2 YYNGEE. This CDR3 has 15 residues. CDR3 protein: CASSGTGTSAVEQFF. CDR3 nucleotide sequence: TGTGCCAGCAGCGGGACCGGGACTAGCGCTGTGGAGCAGTTCTTC.

The gene calls are TRBV25-1 and TRBJ2-1; 7 positions match TRBD2. Trimming removed 8 bases from V and 6 bases from J; junction bases left unmatched: 10. The CDR3 has 14 residues. Germline loops: CDR1 MGHDK, CDR2 SYGVNS. The CDR3 DNA follows: TGTGCCAGCGCCTCGGCGGGAGCCCTCAATGAGCAGTTCTTC. Its translation is CASASAGALNEQFF.

This sequence joins TRBV28 and TRBJ2-4, with D unresolved. Germline-derived CDR1 and CDR2 are MDHEN and SYDVKM. This CDR3 has 14 residues. V was trimmed by 6 bases and J by 6 bases, leaving 15 bases between them. The CDR3 region has the DNA TGTGCCAGCAGCTTGGTAGCCGCACGAAACATTCAGTACTTC. Its protein product is CASSLVAARNIQYF.

The CDR3 nucleotides read TGTGCCAGCAGCCCATTCTTGTTGGGGGGGCGCATAGTCGATTCACCCCTCCACTTT. It translates to CASSPFLLGGRIVDSPLHF. The rearrangement joins TRBV11-2 to TRBJ1-6; tentatively, D is TRBD1 (6 bases). Germline lookup yields CDR1 SGHAT and CDR2 FQNNGV. V lost 5 bases and J lost 8, with 28 bases in between. The CDR3 has 19 amino acids.

The chain uses TRBV6-1 and TRBJ1-2; TRBD1 agrees at 8 bases. The junction had 6 bases not matched to a gene; V was cut back by 3 bases and J by 3 bases. Germline CDR1 and CDR2: MNHNS and SASEGT. This CDR3 region has 15 residues. As DNA, the CDR3 is TGTGCCAGCAGTGAGACAGGGGAGTATTACTATGGCTACACCTTC. Translation: CASSETGEYYYGYTF.

The chain joins TRBV18 to TRBJ1-4; D may be TRBD1 (6 bases). The V end was cut by 4 bases, the J end by 4 bases, with 13 bases between. Germline V CDR1 and CDR2: KGHSH, LQKENI. CDR3 length equals 15 residues. CDR3 loop: CASSQGQYLNEKLFF. As DNA, the CDR3 is TGTGCCAGCTCACAAGGACAGTATCTTAATGAAAAACTGTTTTTT. Supplemented by reference TRBV18 and TRBJ1-4, the full variable domain reads NAGVMQNPRHLVRRRGQEARLRCSPMKGHSHVYWYRQLPEEGLKFMVYLQKENIIDESGMPKERFSAEFPKEGPSILRIQQVVRGDSAAYFCASSQGQYLNEKLFFGSGTQLSVL.

This chain joins TRBV11-2 and TRBJ2-2, with D perhaps matching TRBD1 (6 bases). V was cut by 4 bases and J by 6 bases, with 9 bases left in between. The CDR3 has 13 residues. Germline V gene sequence: CDR1 SGHAT, CDR2 FQNNGV. The CDR3 region is CASSSRQAGELFF. DNA of the CDR3: TGTGCCAGCAGCTCCCGACAGGCCGGGGAGCTGTTTTTT.

The J gene is TRBJ2-1, the V gene TRBV30; the match to TRBD2 covers 10 bases. Germline assignment: CDR1 GTSNPN and CDR2 SVGIG (reference sequence). Trimming at V came to 4 bases and at J to 4 bases, leaving 10 bases not matched to a gene. This CDR3 has 16 residues. The CDR3 is CAWTRTSGKVYNEQFF. CDR3 sequence (DNA): TGTGCCTGGACCCGGACTAGCGGAAAAGTGTACAATGAGCAGTTCTTC.

This clone has more than one count but fewer than ten. The chain uses TRBV5-5 and TRBJ2-3; a weak D match, TRBD2 (5 bases). V lost 3 bases, J lost 2 bases, and 16 bases lay in between. The CDR3 consists of 16 residues. Germline CDR1 is SGHKS and CDR2 is YYEKEE (reference sequence). The CDR3 DNA sequence: TGTGCCAGCAGCTCCAGGACGGGGTTTTCCACAGATACGCAGTATTTT. Encoded protein: CASSSRTGFSTDTQYF.

The chain has TRBV15 and TRBJ1-5, with 9 bases lining up with TRBD1. V was clipped by 5 bases and J by 0 bases; unmatched bases: 2. The CDR3 has 15 amino acids. Per germline, CDR1 LNHNV and CDR2 YYDKDF (reference sequence). CDR3 residues: CATSLDRGSNQPQHF. The CDR3, as DNA: TGTGCCACCAGCCTGGACAGGGGTAGCAATCAGCCCCAGCATTTT.

This clone came up once. This sequence may be a read error, since a much larger clone differs from it by one base. The chain joins TRBV5-4 to TRBJ2-1; 13 bases are a match to TRBD2. From germline, CDR1 is SGHNT and CDR2 YYREEE (reference sequence). J gave up 6 bases and V 2 bases, and 2 bases lay outside the gene matches. This CDR3 contains 15 residues. In nucleotides, the CDR3 is TGTGCCAGCAGCTTAACTAGCGGGAGGGCCAATGAGCAGTTCTTC. This gives the protein CASSLTSGRANEQFF.

The gene calls are TRBV28 and TRBJ1-5; unclear D gene. Germline V gives CDR1 MDHEN, CDR2 SYDVKM. The CDR3 sequence is 14 residues long. Trimming pared 6 bases from V and 6 bases from J, leaving 15 bases between. DNA of the CDR3: TGTGCCAGCAGACCGCCATACCCCGGTCAGCCCCAGCATTTT. Its translation is CASRPPYPGQPQHF.

The rearrangement uses TRBV11-3 and TRBJ1-1; TRBD1 is a possible D gene (5 bases). This CDR3 comprises 12 residues. V gave up 6 bases and J gave up 4 bases, with 9 bases separating them. CDR1 is SGHNT, CDR2 YENEEA, per germline. As DNA, the CDR3 is TGTGCCAGCAGTCAGGGAGGCACTGAAGCTTTCTTT. This codes for CASSQGGTEAFF.

The rearrangement joins TRBV6-2 or TRBV6-3 to TRBJ1-1; D unclear. This CDR3 spans 14 amino acids. V was shortened by 6 bases and J by 0 bases, with 11 bases between the two germline ends. Germline CDR1 is MNHEY and CDR2 is SVGEGT. The CDR3, as DNA: TGTGCCAGCAGCCCCGGGTATATGAACACTGAAGCTTTCTTT. Protein product: CASSPGYMNTEAFF.

V usage is TRBV28 and J usage is TRBJ2-1, with 8 bases that match TRBD2. Trimming removed 7 bases from V and 0 bases from J; junction bases left unmatched: 5. This CDR3 is built from 15 residues. Per the germline V gene, CDR1 is MDHEN and CDR2 is SYDVKM. In DNA form, the CDR3 reads TGTGCCAGCATCCCCGGGGGGGGCTCCTACAATGAGCAGTTCTTC. Translation: CASIPGGGSYNEQFF.

The chain recombines TRBV5-3 with TRBJ2-7; a weak D match, TRBD1 (5 bases). TRBV5-3 is an ORF, and what it does is uncertain. V lost 0 bases and J 6 bases, leaving 10 bases between the germline ends. The CDR3 is made up of 13 amino acids. CDR3 nucleotide sequence: TGTGCCAGAAGCTTGGGCCAGGGTCCCGAGCAGTACTTC. This encodes CARSLGQGPEQYF.

The chain couples TRBV27 to TRBJ2-7; D is perhaps TRBD1 (5 bases). V dropped 7 bases and J dropped 3 bases, with 7 bases sitting between them. Germline CDR1 and CDR2: MNHEY and SMNVEV (reference sequence). This CDR3 contains 11 residues. CDR3 in amino acids: CASTDNYEQYF. The CDR3 DNA reads TGTGCCAGCACGGACAACTACGAGCAGTACTTC.

The chain carries TRBV2 and TRBJ2-1, with 14 bases fitting TRBD2. The germline CDR1 and CDR2 sequences are SNHLY and FYNNEI. Trimming at V came to 7 bases and at J to 8 bases, leaving 10 bases not matched to a gene. CDR3 length equals 16 residues. The CDR3, as DNA: TGTGCCAGCACCGGGACTAGCGGGAGACCGTCCGATGAGCAGTTCTTC. Translating it yields CASTGTSGRPSDEQFF.